This section outlines one T cell receptor (beta chain) sequence together with its context. Its target is unknown. Each CDR3 protein is one row after TCRdb ran MiXCR on the 5' RACE reads. The profile covers around 340,000 distinct CDR3 sequences, with under 15% appearing a single time and 2.5% to 4% taken by the ten largest. The source of the sample is a study of T cells after yellow fever vaccination. Trimming at V came to 6 bases and at J to 3 bases, leaving 5 bases not matched to a gene. This CDR3 is 16 amino acids long. Germline V gene lookup returns CDR1 MNHEY and CDR2 SVGEGT. Study findings and constraints: Booster samples showed a return of most primary-vaccination clones (under 98% CD4, 88% CD8).

The chain employs TRBV6-2 or TRBV6-3 and TRBJ2-2; 12 bases agree with TRBD2. The receptor was derived from a man aged 18 to 29 who received the YFV17D yellow fever vaccine. The material was CD4+ T cells sorted from PBMCs, obtained 15 days after the yellow fever booster vaccination. The chain's CDR3 is CASRPTSGGHTGELFF. CDR3 nucleotides: TGTGCCAGCAGACCGACTAGCGGGGGCCACACCGGGGAGCTGTTTTTT.